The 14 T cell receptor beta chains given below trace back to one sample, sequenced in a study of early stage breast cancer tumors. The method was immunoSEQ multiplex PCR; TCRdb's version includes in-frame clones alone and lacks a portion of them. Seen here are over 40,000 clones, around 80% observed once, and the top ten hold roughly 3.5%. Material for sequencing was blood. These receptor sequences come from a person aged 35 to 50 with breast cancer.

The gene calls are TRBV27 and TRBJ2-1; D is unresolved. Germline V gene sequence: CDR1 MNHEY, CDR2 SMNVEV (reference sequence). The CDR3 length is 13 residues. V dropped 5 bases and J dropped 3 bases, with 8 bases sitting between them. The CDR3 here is CASSEIDYNEQFF. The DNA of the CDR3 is TGTGCCAGCAGTGAAATTGACTACAATGAGCAGTTCTTC.

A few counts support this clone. CDR3 sequence reads: CAWMTGGFGYTF. The CDR3 DNA reads as TGTGCCTGGATGACAGGGGGCTTTGGCTACACCTTC. The rearrangement joins TRBV30 to TRBJ1-2, with 10 bases matching TRBD1. The CDR3 length is 12 residues. The J segment lost 7 bases and the V segment lost 4 bases, leaving 3 bases of the junction unmatched. Germline lookup yields CDR1 GTSNPN and CDR2 SVGIG (reference sequence).

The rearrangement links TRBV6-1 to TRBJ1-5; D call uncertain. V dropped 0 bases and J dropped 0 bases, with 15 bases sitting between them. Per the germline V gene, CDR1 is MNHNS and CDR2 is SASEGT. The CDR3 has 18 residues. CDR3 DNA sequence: TGTGCCAGCAGTGAAGCGGGCAGCAAGGGTTATAGCAATCAGCCCCAGCATTTT. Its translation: CASSEAGSKGYSNQPQHF.

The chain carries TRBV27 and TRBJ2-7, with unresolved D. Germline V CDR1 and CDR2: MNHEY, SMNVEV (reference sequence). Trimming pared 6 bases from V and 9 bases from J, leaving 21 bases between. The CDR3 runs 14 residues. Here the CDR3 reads CASSSSAFYERQYF. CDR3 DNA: TGTGCCAGCAGCTCCAGCGCGTTCTACGAGCGGCAGTACTTC.

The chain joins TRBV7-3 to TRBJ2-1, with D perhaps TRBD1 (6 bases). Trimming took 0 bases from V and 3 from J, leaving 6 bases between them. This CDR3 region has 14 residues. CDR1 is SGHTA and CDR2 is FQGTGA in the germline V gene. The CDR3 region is CASSLTGGYNEQFF. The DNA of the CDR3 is TGTGCCAGCAGCTTAACAGGGGGCTACAATGAGCAGTTCTTC.

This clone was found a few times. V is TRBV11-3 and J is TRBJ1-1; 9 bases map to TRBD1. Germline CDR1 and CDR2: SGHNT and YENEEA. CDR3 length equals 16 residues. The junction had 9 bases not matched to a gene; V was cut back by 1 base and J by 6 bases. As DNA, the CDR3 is TGTGCCAGCAGCTTAGCCTACCGAGGACAGGGGCCTGAAGCTTTCTTT. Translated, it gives CASSLAYRGQGPEAFF.

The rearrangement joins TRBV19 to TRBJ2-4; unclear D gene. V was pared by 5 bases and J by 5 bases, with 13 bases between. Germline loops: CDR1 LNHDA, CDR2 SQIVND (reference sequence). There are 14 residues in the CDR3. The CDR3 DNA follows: TGTGCCAGTAGTCCACTTCATGCAGAAAACATTCAGTACTTC. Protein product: CASSPLHAENIQYF.

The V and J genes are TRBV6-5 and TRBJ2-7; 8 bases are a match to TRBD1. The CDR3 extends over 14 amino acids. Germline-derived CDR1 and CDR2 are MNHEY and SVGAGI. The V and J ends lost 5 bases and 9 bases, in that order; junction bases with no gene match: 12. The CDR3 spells CASSPGDRGDGQYF. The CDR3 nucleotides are TGTGCCAGCAGTCCAGGTGACAGGGGTGACGGGCAGTACTTC.

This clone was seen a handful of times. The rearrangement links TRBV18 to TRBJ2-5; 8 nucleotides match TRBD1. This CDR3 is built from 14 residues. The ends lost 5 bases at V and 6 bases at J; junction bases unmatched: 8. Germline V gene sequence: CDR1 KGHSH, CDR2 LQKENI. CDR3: CASSSQGGSKTQYF. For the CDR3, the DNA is TGTGCCAGCTCATCACAGGGGGGTAGCAAGACCCAGTACTTC. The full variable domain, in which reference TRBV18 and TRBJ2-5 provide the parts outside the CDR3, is NAGVMQNPRHLVRRRGQEARLRCSPMKGHSHVYWYRQLPEEGLKFMVYLQKENIIDESGMPKERFSAEFPKEGPSILRIQQVVRGDSAAYFCASSSQGGSKTQYFGPGTRLLVL.

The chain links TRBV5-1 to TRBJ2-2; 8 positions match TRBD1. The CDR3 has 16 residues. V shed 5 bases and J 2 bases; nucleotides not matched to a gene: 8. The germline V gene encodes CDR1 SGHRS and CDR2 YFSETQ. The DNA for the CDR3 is TGCGCCAGCAGTATGAATCCAGGGGGCAACACCGGGGAGCTGTTTTTT. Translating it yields CASSMNPGGNTGELFF.

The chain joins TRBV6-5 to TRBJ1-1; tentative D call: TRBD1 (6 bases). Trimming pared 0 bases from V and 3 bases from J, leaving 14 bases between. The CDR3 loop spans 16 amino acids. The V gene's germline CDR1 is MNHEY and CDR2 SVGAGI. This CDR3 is CASSYSILRQDTEAFF. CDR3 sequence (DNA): TGTGCCAGCAGTTACTCGATACTGAGACAGGACACTGAAGCTTTCTTT.

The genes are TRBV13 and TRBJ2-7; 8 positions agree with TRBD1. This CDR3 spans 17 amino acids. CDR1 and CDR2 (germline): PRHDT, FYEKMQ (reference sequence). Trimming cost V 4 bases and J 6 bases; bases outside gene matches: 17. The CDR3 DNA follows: TGTGCCAGCAGCTCCACTAGCCCCGGGACAGGAATGGGCGAGCAGTACTTC. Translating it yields CASSSTSPGTGMGEQYF.

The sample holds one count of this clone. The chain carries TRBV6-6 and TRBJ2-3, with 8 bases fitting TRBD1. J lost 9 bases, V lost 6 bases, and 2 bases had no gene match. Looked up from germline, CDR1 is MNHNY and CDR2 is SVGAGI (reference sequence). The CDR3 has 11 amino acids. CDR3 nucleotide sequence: TGTGCCAGCAGCCGGGACAGGACGCAGTATTTT. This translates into CASSRDRTQYF.

This chain's CDR3 is CAIRTGIGDFYTF. CDR3 nucleotides: TGTGCCATCAGGACTGGAATAGGGGATTTCTACACCTTC. The chain recombines TRBV10-3 with TRBJ1-2; D possibly corresponds to TRBD1 (5 bases). Trimming cost V 6 bases and J 10 bases, with 18 bases left between them. Germline values: CDR1 ENHRY, CDR2 SYGVKD. The CDR3 has 13 amino acids.